One sample yielded the 22 T cell receptor beta chains listed below, sequenced in a study of cytomegalovirus exposure and HLA in healthy donors. Both 60 Vbeta primers and 13 Jbeta primers went into the PCR. Assay used: immunoSEQ multiplex PCR; TCRdb lists only in-frame clones, some missing. The sample shows roughly 160,000 clones, 70% to 80% of them seen only once. Sequenced: PBMCs. The receptors derive from a woman aged 50 to 60 in good health and CMV-seronegative.

The chain joins TRBV28 to TRBJ2-3; 10 bases are shared with TRBD2. Trimming at V came to 4 bases and at J to 0 bases, leaving 1 base not matched to a gene. In germline, CDR1 is MDHEN, CDR2 SYDVKM. This CDR3 has 15 residues. The CDR3 loop reads CASSSSGGSTDTQYF. CDR3 nucleotide sequence: TGTGCCAGCAGTTCTAGCGGGGGTAGCACAGATACGCAGTATTTT.

The rearrangement uses TRBV5-1 and TRBJ2-1, with 9 bases identical to TRBD2. The length of the CDR3 is 14 residues. CDR1 and CDR2 from the germline V gene are SGHRS and YFSETQ. J was trimmed by 3 bases and V by 4 bases; bases with no gene match: 2. Written as DNA, the CDR3 is TGCGCCAGCAGCATAGCGGGGGACTACAATGAGCAGTTCTTC. It yields the protein CASSIAGDYNEQFF.

This chain uses TRBV6-5 with TRBJ1-1; D perhaps matches TRBD1 (5 bases). V dropped 4 bases and J dropped 5 bases, with 17 bases sitting between them. CDR1 and CDR2 from the germline V gene are MNHEY and SVGAGI. The CDR3 has 15 residues. In nucleotides, the CDR3 is TGTGCCAGCAGTTCGGCCGGGCAGGGTCGGACTGAAGCTTTCTTT. Its protein product is CASSSAGQGRTEAFF.

The rearrangement links TRBV25-1 to TRBJ2-7, with TRBD2 identical over 9 bases. Germline loops: CDR1 MGHDK, CDR2 SYGVNS. The length of the CDR3 is 13 residues. V trimming: 8 bases; J trimming: 2 bases; junction bases outside the gene matches: 4. The CDR3 region has the DNA TGTGCCAGCGATAGCGGGAGTACCTACGAGCAGTACTTC. Amino acids: CASDSGSTYEQYF.

The V call is TRBV27, the J call TRBJ1-4, with D possibly being TRBD1 (6 bases). This CDR3 spans 13 amino acids. The germline gives CDR1 MNHEY, CDR2 SMNVEV (reference sequence). The V end lost 1 base, the J end lost 14 bases, and 14 bases lay between the germline ends. CDR3 protein: CASSLYVSTGLFF. In nucleotides, the CDR3 is TGTGCCAGCAGTTTATACGTCTCAACAGGGCTGTTTTTT. The complete variable domain, with remaining parts taken from reference TRBV27 and TRBJ1-4, reads EAQVTQNPRYLITVTGKKLTVTCSQNMNHEYMSWYRQDPGLGLRQIYYSMNVEVTDKGDVPEGYKVSRKEKRNFPLILESPSPNQTSLYFCASSLYVSTGLFFGSGTQLSVL.

The CDR3: CASSYSPGVYEQYF. In DNA, the CDR3 is TGTGCCAGCAGTTACTCGCCAGGCGTTTACGAGCAGTACTTC. The rearrangement joins TRBV6-5 to TRBJ2-7; the D is unclear. The CDR3 consists of 14 residues. Per the germline V gene, CDR1 is MNHEY and CDR2 is SVGAGI. V was cut by 0 bases and J by 4 bases, with 10 bases left in between.

The chain couples TRBV7-9 to TRBJ2-1, with D hard to call. Germline V gene data show CDR1 as SEHNR and CDR2 as FQNEAQ (reference sequence). V lost 4 bases to trimming and J lost 0 bases, with 16 bases between them. The CDR3 runs to 17 residues. CDR3 amino acids: CASSSYLVVSSYNEQFF. Written as DNA, the CDR3 is TGTGCCAGCAGCTCCTACCTTGTGGTGAGCTCCTACAATGAGCAGTTCTTC.

As concerns this clone: The junction and the germline gene differ at one end; a read error may be behind it. The chain employs TRBV6-5 and TRBJ2-1; D not resolved. CDR1 and CDR2 from the germline V gene are MNHEY and SVGAGI. The CDR3 covers 11 residues. CDR3: CASALYDEQFF. The CDR3 bases are TGTGCCAGCGCCCTCTACGATGAGCAGTTCTTC.

This clone has a handful of counts. The chain couples TRBV6-1 to TRBJ1-5; D is ambiguous. Deletions cut 2 bases from V and 6 bases from J, with 8 bases between. Germline CDR1 reads MNHNS; CDR2 reads SASEGT. The CDR3 has 13 amino acids. CDR3 region: CASSESVAQPQHF. DNA of the CDR3: TGTGCCAGCAGTGAATCTGTGGCTCAGCCCCAGCATTTT.

J is TRBJ2-3 and V is TRBV5-1; 10 nucleotides align to TRBD2. Germline values: CDR1 SGHRS, CDR2 YFSETQ. This CDR3 is 18 amino acids long. Trimming took 4 bases from V and 3 from J; bases not matched to a gene: 14. This CDR3 is CASSLGLAAQKGTDTQYF. Here the CDR3 DNA reads TGCGCCAGCAGCCTAGGACTAGCGGCCCAAAAAGGGACAGATACGCAGTATTTT.

The J gene is TRBJ2-7, the V gene TRBV4-3; TRBD1 matches at 7 bases. Germline V CDR1 and CDR2: LGHNA, YSLEER. The CDR3 is made up of 14 amino acids. V shed 4 bases, J shed 2 bases, and the junction held 5 bases outside the gene matches. DNA of the CDR3: TGCGCCAGCAGCCGGGGGACAGAGACCTACGAGCAGTACTTC. Its protein is CASSRGTETYEQYF.

The chain employs TRBV7-9 and TRBJ2-3; 9 nucleotides match TRBD1. Germline assignment: CDR1 SEHNR and CDR2 FQNEAQ (reference sequence). The ends lost 5 bases at V and 5 bases at J; junction bases unmatched: 11. The CDR3 totals 16 residues. Here the CDR3 reads CASSPPWDRAKDTQYF. In DNA, the CDR3 is TGTGCCAGCAGCCCCCCTTGGGACAGGGCAAAAGATACGCAGTATTTT.

V usage is TRBV11-3 and J usage is TRBJ2-1, with a possible D match to TRBD1 (6 bases). CDR3 length equals 15 residues. The germline V gene has CDR1 SGHNT and CDR2 YENEEA. V lost 3 bases and J lost 1, with 10 bases in between. The CDR3 coding sequence is TGTGCCAGCAGCTTGATTGGGACATCCTACAATGAGCAGTTCTTC. The encoded protein is CASSLIGTSYNEQFF.

The rearrangement joins TRBV5-1 to TRBJ1-1; 9 bases line up with TRBD1. This CDR3 region has 15 residues. V shed 4 bases and J 2 bases; nucleotides not matched to a gene: 6. Germline values: CDR1 SGHRS, CDR2 YFSETQ. The CDR3 reads CASSPRTGENTEAFF. DNA of the CDR3: TGCGCCAGCAGCCCACGGACAGGGGAAAACACTGAAGCTTTCTTT.

The chain recombines TRBV7-9 with TRBJ2-3; 10 positions agree with TRBD2. The V gene's germline CDR1 is SEHNR and CDR2 FQNEAQ (reference sequence). Losses at the gene ends were 0 bases for V and 3 bases for J; bases not matched to a gene: 0. CDR3 size: 15 residues. CDR3 in amino acids: CASSLASGGTDTQYF. The CDR3 DNA follows: TGTGCCAGCAGCTTAGCTAGCGGGGGGACAGATACGCAGTATTTT.

This clone was observed a handful of times. V usage is TRBV28 and J usage is TRBJ2-1; 8 nucleotides line up with TRBD1. Per the germline V gene, CDR1 is MDHEN and CDR2 is SYDVKM. The CDR3 runs to 15 residues. The junction had 5 bases not matched to a gene; V was cut back by 6 bases and J by 1 base. CDR3 coding DNA: TGTGCCAGCAGGAAAACAGGGGGATCCTACAATGAGCAGTTCTTC. The encoded protein is CASRKTGGSYNEQFF.

This clone was found a few times. The CDR3 sequence is CASSYSPSYEQYF. In DNA form, the CDR3 reads TGTGCCAGCAGTTACAGCCCGAGCTACGAGCAGTACTTC. V is TRBV6-6 and J is TRBJ2-7; D gene ambiguous. CDR3 length: 13 amino acids. Trimming took off 2 bases at V and 3 bases at J, with 8 bases between the two ends. The germline V gene has CDR1 MNHNY and CDR2 SVGAGI (reference sequence).

This chain links TRBV27 with TRBJ2-7; tentatively, D is TRBD1 (6 bases). The assigned J gene may be wrong: the sequence end matches TRBJ2-1 better. Germline V lookup: CDR1 MNHEY, CDR2 SMNVEV (reference sequence). CDR3 size: 14 residues. The CDR3, as DNA: TGTGCCAGCAGTTTGAACAGGGTGTTCGATGAGCAGTTCTTC. Translation: CASSLNRVFDEQFF.

V usage is TRBV7-2 and J usage is TRBJ2-2; D is unresolved. Looked up from germline, CDR1 is SGHTA and CDR2 is FQGNSA. There are 15 residues in the CDR3. The V end was cut by 3 bases, the J end by 1 base, with 9 bases between. This chain's CDR3 is CASSFLTGNTGELFF. The CDR3 nucleotides read TGTGCCAGCAGCTTTCTGACGGGGAACACCGGGGAGCTGTTTTTT.

The chain carries TRBV7-2 and TRBJ2-7, with a tentative D call TRBD2 (5 bases). The CDR3 loop spans 13 amino acids. Per germline, CDR1 SGHTA and CDR2 FQGNSA. The V end lost 5 bases, the J end lost 13 bases, and 21 bases lay between the germline ends. For the CDR3, the DNA is TGTGCCAGCAGCCCTAAGACGGGGAACTCGGGATACTTC. Residues: CASSPKTGNSGYF.

The chain is built from TRBV7-9 and TRBJ2-1, with D uncertain. The V gene's germline CDR1 is SEHNR and CDR2 FQNEAQ (reference sequence). This CDR3 comprises 14 residues. Trimming shortened V by 1 base and J by 4 bases, and 8 bases separated the two germline ends. CDR3 amino acids: CASSLDAAYNEQFF. The CDR3, as DNA: TGTGCCAGCAGCTTAGATGCAGCGTACAATGAGCAGTTCTTC.

This clone came up a few times. The gene calls are TRBV5-1 and TRBJ1-1, with a weak D call TRBD1 (6 bases). V shed 1 base and J shed 1 base, with 14 bases lying between them. There are 16 residues in the CDR3. Germline V gives CDR1 SGHRS, CDR2 YFSETQ. The CDR3 DNA is TGCGCCAGCAGCTTGTCACCAGGGGCAGAGAACACTGAAGCTTTCTTT. It yields the protein CASSLSPGAENTEAFF.